This is a list of T cell receptor beta chains from one sample in a study of shared clonotypes between healthy human individuals. Sequencing used immunoSEQ multiplex PCR; TCRdb keeps in-frame clones, though not all of them. The sample yields millions of clones, about 92% seen once. Source material: naive CD4+ T cells from PBMCs. The receptor set was obtained from a man between 18 and 35 years old in good health. Some clones in this sample may be carry-over from other donors' samples. Both conserved end residues are part of each CDR3. A D gene is named only where the DNA matches it firmly. Size is omitted from some rows. Given values are once, few, many or a class for expanded clones.

d_call,j_call,clone_size,v_call,cdr3_nt,cdr3_aa
-,TRBJ2-1,-,TRBV19,TGTGCCAGTAGTATCCGGGACGGTAACTACAATGAGCAGTTCTTC,CASSIRDGNYNEQFF
-,TRBJ1-5,-,TRBV5-4,TGTGCCAGCAGCCCCACAGCTGATAGCAATCAGCCCCAGCATTTT,CASSPTADSNQPQHF
-,TRBJ2-7,-,TRBV5-8,TGTGCCACCTCTCCTTTGGGTAGGCGATACTACGAGCAGTACTTC,CATSPLGRRYYEQYF
TRBD1,TRBJ1-3,-,TRBV9,TGTGCCAGCAGCGTAGAGCCAGGGGGTGGAAACACCATATATTTT,CASSVEPGGGNTIYF
-,TRBJ2-2,-,TRBV10-3,TGTGCCATCAGTGTCAAACTCGGGGGCGGGGAGCTGTTTTTT,CAISVKLGGGELFF
-,TRBJ2-7,-,TRBV27,TGTGCCAGCAGTTCCTCTCGGGTTCTATACGAGCAGTACTTC,CASSSSRVLYEQYF
-,TRBJ2-3,-,TRBV5-1,TGCGCCAGCAGCCCATCTCGGACCTCAGATACGCAGTATTTT,CASSPSRTSDTQYF
-,TRBJ1-2,-,TRBV28,TGTGCCAGCAGGCTCCCGGGGTCACATAACTATGGCTACACCTTC,CASRLPGSHNYGYTF
TRBD1,TRBJ2-3,-,TRBV10-1,TGCGCCAGCAGCCCGAGGGGACAGGGGACAGATACGCAGTATTTT,CASSPRGQGTDTQYF
-,TRBJ2-5,-,TRBV2,TGTGCCAGCAGTCTAACGACAGTCCAAGAGACCCAGTACTTC,CASSLTTVQETQYF
-,TRBJ1-1,few,TRBV9,TGTGCCAGCAGCGTCGTCTCTGCGGTGGGAGCTTTCTTT,CASSVVSAVGAFF
-,TRBJ2-1,-,TRBV6-4,TGTGCCAGCAGTTCACAGAACAGGAGAGGGGATGAGCAGTTCTTC,CASSSQNRRGDEQFF
-,TRBJ1-4,-,TRBV2,TGTGCCAGCAGTGAAGCGGAGACGGGGCTCAATGAAAAACTGTTTTTT,CASSEAETGLNEKLFF
-,TRBJ2-5,once,TRBV7-2,TGTGCCAGCAGCCGCACACGGGACCCTGGTACGGAGACCCAGTACTTC,CASSRTRDPGTETQYF
-,TRBJ1-1,-,TRBV21-1,TGTGCCAGCAGCAAAGCTGGCAGTTGTACTGAAGCTTTCTTT,CASSKAGSCTEAFF
-,TRBJ1-1,-,TRBV29-1,TGCAGCGTCCAGTCGAGAATGAACACTGAAGCTTTCTTT,CSVQSRMNTEAFF
-,TRBJ2-1,-,TRBV18,TGTGCCAGCTCAGGGGGGAGCTCCTACAATGAGCAGTTCTTC,CASSGGSSYNEQFF
TRBD1,TRBJ1-1,few,TRBV2,TGTGCCAGCGTCGGGACAGCCAACACTGAAGCTTTCTTT,CASVGTANTEAFF
TRBD1,TRBJ2-7,-,TRBV9,TGTGCCAGCAGCCGGGACAGAACCATCTACGAGCAGTACTTC,CASSRDRTIYEQYF
TRBD1,TRBJ1-2,-,TRBV7-2,TGTGCCAGCAGCTTAGGTCGGGGACAGCACTATGGCTACACCTTC,CASSLGRGQHYGYTF
TRBD2,TRBJ2-3,-,TRBV7-2,TGTGCCAGCAGCTTTTCGGGCGGGAGCCCCGATACGCAGTATTTT,CASSFSGGSPDTQYF
-,TRBJ1-1,-,TRBV5-1,TGCGCCAGCAGCTCCGTACAGGGCCGGATCACTGAAGCTTTCTTT,CASSSVQGRITEAFF
-,TRBJ2-3,-,TRBV30,TGTGCCTGGAGTGCCCTGCGGACCACAGATACGCAGTATTTT,CAWSALRTTDTQYF
TRBD1,TRBJ2-3,once,TRBV15,TGTGCCACCAGCAGAGATATTACAGGGGGCTCAGATACGCAGTATTTT,CATSRDITGGSDTQYF
-,TRBJ2-7,-,TRBV28,TGTGCCAGCAGTTTAGAAAGGGCAGGGACGAGGGAGCAGTACTTC,CASSLERAGTREQYF
TRBD2,TRBJ2-2,once,TRBV27,TGTGCCAGCATCCTTTTTGGGGGAGACCTAGCGGGAGGCGCCGGGGAGCTGTTTTTT,CASILFGGDLAGGAGELFF
TRBD2,TRBJ2-7,-,TRBV28,TGTGCCAGCAGTTCCAGCGGGAGGGCTGGGAGATACGAGCAGCACTTC,CASSSSGRAGRYEQHF
-,TRBJ1-1,-,TRBV2,TGTGCCAGCAAGGAAGTGGTGAACACTGAAGCTTTCTTT,CASKEVVNTEAFF
TRBD1,TRBJ2-5,-,TRBV5-1,TGCGCCAGCAGCCCCACCGGACAGGGAGGAGGGGAGACCCAGTACTTC,CASSPTGQGGGETQYF
-,TRBJ1-2,-,TRBV9,TGTGCCAGCAGCGTAAGTAGGCGGACAGATGCGCGCACCTTC,CASSVSRRTDARTF
TRBD1,TRBJ1-1,-,TRBV6-1,TGTGCCAGCATCAGAGGAGGGACAGGGGGCGCGGAAGCTTTCTTT,CASIRGGTGGAEAFF
-,TRBJ1-1,-,TRBV7-6,TGTGCCAGCAGCCCAATCACCCAGGGACCCACTGAAGCTTTCTTT,CASSPITQGPTEAFF
-,TRBJ1-1,-,TRBV19,TGTGCCACTGAGGGGGGGTTGAACACTGAAGCTTTCTTT,CATEGGLNTEAFF
-,TRBJ1-4,-,TRBV7-9,TGTGCCAGCAGCCCCCAGGGGTTATTTGATAATGAAAAACTGTTTTTT,CASSPQGLFDNEKLFF
-,TRBJ2-1,-,TRBV27,TGTGCCAGCAGACGCGAACTACTTCTTAATGAGCAGTTCTTC,CASRRELLLNEQFF
-,TRBJ1-5,-,TRBV15,TGTGCCACCAGTCCCCGGGGGAGAAAGCCCCAGCATTTT,CATSPRGRKPQHF
-,TRBJ1-4,-,TRBV7-8,TGTGCCAGCAGAGGTACAGGGATTGCAACTAATGAAAAACTGTTTTTT,CASRGTGIATNEKLFF
TRBD1,TRBJ2-7,-,TRBV28,TGTGCCAGCACCGACGGGACAGGGACTCACGAGCAGTACTTC,CASTDGTGTHEQYF
-,TRBJ1-2,-,TRBV15,TGTGCCACCAGCCGAGCGGGGGGGGCGCTTGGCTACACCTTC,CATSRAGGALGYTF
-,TRBJ2-5,-,TRBV11-2,TGTGCCAGCACACCCCTCGGGGGCCAAGAGACCCAGTACTTC,CASTPLGGQETQYF
TRBD2,TRBJ2-1,-,TRBV30,TGTGCCTGGAGTGAATTAGGCGGGAGGGCCCTCTACAATGAGCAGTTCTTC,CAWSELGGRALYNEQFF